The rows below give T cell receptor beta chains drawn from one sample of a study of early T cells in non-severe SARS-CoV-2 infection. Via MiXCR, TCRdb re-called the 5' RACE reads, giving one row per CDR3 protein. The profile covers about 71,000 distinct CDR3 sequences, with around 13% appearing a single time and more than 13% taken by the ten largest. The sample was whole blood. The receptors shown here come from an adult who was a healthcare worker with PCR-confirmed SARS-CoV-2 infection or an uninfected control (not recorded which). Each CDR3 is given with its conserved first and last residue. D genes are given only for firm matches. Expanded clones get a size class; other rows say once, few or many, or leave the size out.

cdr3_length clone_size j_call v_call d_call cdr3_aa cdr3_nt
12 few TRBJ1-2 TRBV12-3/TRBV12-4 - CASSKQGDGYTF TGTGCCAGCAGCAAACAGGGCGATGGCTACACCTTC
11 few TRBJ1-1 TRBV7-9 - CASSIGDEAFF TGTGCCAGCAGCATTGGAGATGAAGCTTTCTTT
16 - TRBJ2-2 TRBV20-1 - CSARGESPGGTGELFF TGCAGTGCTAGAGGGGAAAGCCCCGGGGGTACCGGGGAGCTGTTTTTT
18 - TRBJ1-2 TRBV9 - CASSRGVGIEGFNYGYTF TGTGCCAGCAGCAGAGGGGTAGGGATAGAGGGGTTTAACTATGGCTACACCTTC
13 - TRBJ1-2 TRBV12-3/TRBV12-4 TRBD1 CASTADRGYGYTF TGTGCCAGCACCGCGGACAGGGGTTATGGCTACACCTTC
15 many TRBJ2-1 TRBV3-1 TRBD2 CASSQAGVSGNEQFF TGTGCCAGCAGCCAAGCGGGAGTTAGCGGGAATGAGCAGTTCTTC
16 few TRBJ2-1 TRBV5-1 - CASSLDPAPPRNEQFF TGCGCCAGCAGCTTGGACCCGGCCCCTCCGAGGAATGAGCAGTTCTTC
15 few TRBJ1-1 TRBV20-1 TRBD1 CSATNAGQVNTEAFF TGCAGTGCTACGAACGCTGGACAGGTTAACACTGAAGCTTTCTTT
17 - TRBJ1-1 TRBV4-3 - CASSQDLLGGRISEAFF TGCGCCAGCAGCCAAGATTTATTGGGGGGGAGGATCTCTGAAGCTTTCTTT
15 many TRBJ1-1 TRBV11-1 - CASSLALAGGTEAFF TGTGCCAGCAGCTTAGCGCTCGCGGGGGGCACTGAAGCTTTCTTT
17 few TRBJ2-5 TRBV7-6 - CASSLEGGRHPWETQYF TGTGCCAGCAGCTTAGAGGGGGGCAGGCACCCGTGGGAGACCCAGTACTTC
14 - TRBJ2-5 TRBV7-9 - CASSFGSSQETQYF TGTGCCAGCAGCTTCGGCAGTAGCCAAGAGACCCAGTACTTC
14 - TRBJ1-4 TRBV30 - CAWSMGLSDEKLFF TGTGCCTGGAGTATGGGCCTATCCGATGAAAAACTGTTTTTT
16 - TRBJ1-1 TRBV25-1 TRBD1 CASSDVSGGHNTEAFF TGTGCCAGCAGTGATGTGTCAGGGGGTCACAACACTGAAGCTTTCTTT
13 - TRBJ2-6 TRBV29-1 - CSVLRTGANVLTF TGCAGCGTTTTAAGAACTGGGGCCAACGTCCTGACTTTC
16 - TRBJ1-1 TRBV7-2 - CASSLARGDLNTEAFF TGTGCCAGCAGCTTAGCTAGGGGTGATCTGAACACTGAAGCTTTCTTT
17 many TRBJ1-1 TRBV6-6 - CASSPTAPGGANTEAFF TGTGCCAGCAGCCCCACTGCCCCGGGTGGCGCGAACACTGAAGCTTTCTTT
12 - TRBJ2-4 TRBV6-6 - CASEGLKNIQYF TGTGCCAGCGAGGGACTGAAAAACATTCAGTACTTC
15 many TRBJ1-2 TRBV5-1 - CASSLQGPANYGYTF TGCGCCAGCAGCCTACAGGGCCCAGCTAACTATGGCTACACCTTC
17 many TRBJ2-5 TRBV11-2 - CASSLLGGPPAQETQYF TGTGCCAGCAGCCTCTTAGGGGGGCCCCCGGCCCAAGAGACCCAGTACTTC
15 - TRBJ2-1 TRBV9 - CASSVGGLPGGEQFF TGTGCCAGCAGCGTGGGAGGACTTCCTGGGGGTGAGCAGTTCTTC
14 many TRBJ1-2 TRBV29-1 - CSTSRGGSNYGYTF TGCAGCACCTCCCGCGGGGGGTCGAACTATGGCTACACCTTC
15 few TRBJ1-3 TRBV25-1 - CASSVTGGSGNTIYF TGTGCCAGCAGCGTAACTGGGGGCTCTGGAAACACCATATATTTT
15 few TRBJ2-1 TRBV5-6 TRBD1 CASSRTGQGDNEQFF TGTGCCAGCAGCCGAACGGGACAGGGGGACAATGAGCAGTTCTTC
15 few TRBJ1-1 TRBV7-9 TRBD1 CASSTNRQGKTEAFF TGTGCCAGCAGCACAAACAGACAGGGAAAGACTGAAGCTTTCTTT
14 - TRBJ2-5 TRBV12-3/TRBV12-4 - CASSFSGPTETQYF TGTGCCAGCAGTTTCTCCGGGCCAACGGAGACCCAGTACTTC
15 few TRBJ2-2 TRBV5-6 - CASSLGLRNTGELFF TGTGCCAGCAGCTTGGGACTACGGAACACCGGGGAGCTGTTTTTT
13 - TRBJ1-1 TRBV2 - CASSTEGHTEAFF TGTGCCAGCAGCACCGAGGGCCACACTGAAGCTTTCTTT
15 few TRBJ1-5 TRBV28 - CASSADPGLVQPQHF TGTGCCAGCAGTGCGGATCCGGGACTGGTTCAGCCCCAGCATTTT
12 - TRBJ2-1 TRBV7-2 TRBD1 CASSFPDREQFF TGTGCCAGCAGCTTCCCGGACAGGGAGCAGTTCTTC
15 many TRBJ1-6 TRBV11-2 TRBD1 CASTTGQGYNSPLHF TGTGCCAGCACCACCGGACAGGGGTATAATTCACCCCTCCACTTT
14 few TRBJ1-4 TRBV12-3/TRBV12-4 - CASTMGRINEKLFF TGTGCCAGCACCATGGGACGGATTAATGAAAAACTGTTTTTT
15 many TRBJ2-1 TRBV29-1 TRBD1 CSVEGLDREPNEQFF TGCAGCGTTGAGGGGCTGGACAGGGAACCCAATGAGCAGTTCTTC
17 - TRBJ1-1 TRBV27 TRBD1 CASSSLPGQEPNTEAFF TGTGCCAGCAGTTCTCTGCCGGGACAGGAGCCAAACACTGAAGCTTTCTTT
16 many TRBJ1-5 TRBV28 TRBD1 CASSLEPGQVTQPQHF TGTGCCAGCAGTTTGGAGCCGGGACAGGTTACTCAGCCCCAGCATTTT
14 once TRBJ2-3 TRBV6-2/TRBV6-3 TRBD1 CASRAGQGADTQYF TGTGCCAGCAGGGCCGGACAGGGGGCAGATACGCAGTATTTT
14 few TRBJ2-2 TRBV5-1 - CASSLSGEPGELFF TGCGCCAGCAGCTTGTCGGGGGAACCCGGGGAGCTGTTTTTT
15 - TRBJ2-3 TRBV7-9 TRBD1 CASSHTTQGADTQYF TGTGCCAGCAGCCATACGACACAGGGGGCAGATACGCAGTATTTT
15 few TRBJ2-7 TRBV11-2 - CASSLGSGRGPEQYF TGTGCCAGCAGCTTAGGTTCCGGCAGGGGACCCGAGCAGTACTTC
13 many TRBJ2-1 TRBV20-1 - CSAPGTTYNEQFF TGCAGTGCTCCCGGGACCACCTACAATGAGCAGTTCTTC
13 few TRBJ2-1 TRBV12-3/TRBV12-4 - CASSLQNLKVQFF TGTGCCAGCAGCCTTCAAAACCTCAAGGTGCAGTTCTTC
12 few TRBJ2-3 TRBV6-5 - CASRKETDTQYF TGTGCCAGCCGTAAAGAAACAGATACGCAGTATTTT
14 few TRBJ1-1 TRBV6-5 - CASTPSTVSTEAFF TGTGCCAGCACCCCCTCGACAGTTAGCACTGAAGCTTTCTTT
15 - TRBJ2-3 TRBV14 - CASSQDGGGRGTQYF TGTGCCAGCAGCCAAGACGGGGGCGGGCGTGGTACGCAGTATTTT
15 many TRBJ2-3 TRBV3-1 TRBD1 CASSSQGQPTDTQYF TGCGCCAGCAGCTCTCAGGGACAGCCCACAGATACGCAGTATTTT
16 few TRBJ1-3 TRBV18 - CASSPLTPDSGNTIYF TGTGCCAGCTCACCGCTGACTCCCGACTCTGGAAACACCATATATTTT
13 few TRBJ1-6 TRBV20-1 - CSARQGPNSPLHF TGCAGTGCTAGACAGGGCCCTAATTCACCCCTCCACTTT
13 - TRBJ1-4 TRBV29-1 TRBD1 CSVATGGWEKLFF TGCAGCGTTGCAACAGGGGGCTGGGAAAAACTGTTTTTT
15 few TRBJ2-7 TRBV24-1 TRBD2 CATIPRGTHLVEQYF TGTGCCACCATCCCGCGGGGGACCCATCTCGTCGAGCAGTACTTC
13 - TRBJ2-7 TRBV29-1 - CSVIDTNSYEQYF TGCAGCGTTATTGACACGAACTCCTACGAGCAGTACTTC
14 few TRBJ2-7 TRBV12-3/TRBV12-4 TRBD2 CASGKGLAGSEQYF TGTGCCAGCGGCAAGGGACTAGCGGGTTCCGAGCAGTACTTC
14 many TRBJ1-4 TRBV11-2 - CASSLDGGREKLFF TGTGCCAGCAGCTTAGACGGGGGCAGGGAAAAACTGTTTTTT
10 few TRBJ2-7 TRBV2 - CASGDPRMYF TGTGCCAGCGGCGATCCACGGATGTACTTC
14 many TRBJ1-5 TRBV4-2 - CASSVEIHNQPQHF TGTGCCAGCAGCGTCGAGATCCACAATCAGCCCCAGCATTTT
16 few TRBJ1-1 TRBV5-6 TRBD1 CASSLYTGGGTTEAFF TGTGCCAGCAGCTTGTATACAGGGGGCGGCACCACTGAAGCTTTCTTT
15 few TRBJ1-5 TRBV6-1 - CASSEAGHSNQPQHF TGTGCCAGCAGTGAAGCGGGGCACAGCAATCAGCCCCAGCATTTT
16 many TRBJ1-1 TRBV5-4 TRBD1 CASSLYRQGAKTEAFF TGTGCCAGCAGCTTGTACCGACAGGGGGCTAAGACTGAAGCTTTCTTT